The sequence of this T cell receptor (beta chain) was determined in a study of patients and donors after allogeneic stem cell transplantation. This clonotype was counted only a few times. V was cut by 6 bases and J by 5 bases, with 14 bases left in between. The CDR3 runs 13 residues. Germline V gene sequence: CDR1 DFQATT, CDR2 SNEGSKA (reference sequence). Using its own MiXCR run on the RT-PCR reads, TCRdb lists one record per CDR3 protein. The sample shows over 150,000 distinct CDR3 sequences, 30% of them seen only once. This chain uses TRBV20-1 with TRBJ1-5; TRBD1 is a possible D gene (6 bases). The sample was blood, either unsorted or a sorted T cell fraction (not recorded which). This receptor was taken from a human donor who was either an allogeneic HSCT recipient or a stem cell or donor lymphocyte infusion donor (not recorded which). It is not recorded whose cells these are; they may come from a transplant donor. The CDR3 DNA reads TGCAGTGCCGACCGGGGGGCGGATCAGCCCCAGCATTTT. Translated, it gives CSADRGADQPQHF.